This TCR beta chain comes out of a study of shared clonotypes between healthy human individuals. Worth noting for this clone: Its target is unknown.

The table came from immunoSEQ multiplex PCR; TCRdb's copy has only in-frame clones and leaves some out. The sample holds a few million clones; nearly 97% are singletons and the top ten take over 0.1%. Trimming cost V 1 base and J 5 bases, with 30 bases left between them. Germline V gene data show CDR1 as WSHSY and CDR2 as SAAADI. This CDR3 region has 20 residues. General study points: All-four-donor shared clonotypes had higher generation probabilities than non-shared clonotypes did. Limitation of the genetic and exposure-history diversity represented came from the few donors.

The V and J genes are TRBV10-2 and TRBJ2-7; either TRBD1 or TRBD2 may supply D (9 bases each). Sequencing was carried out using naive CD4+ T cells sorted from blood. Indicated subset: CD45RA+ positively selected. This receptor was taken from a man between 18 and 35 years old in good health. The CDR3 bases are TGCGCCAGCAGTGAGTGGGAAGACAGGGGGAAATCAGCGGGAGGAGACGAGCAGTACTTC. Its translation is CASSEWEDRGKSAGGDEQYF.